These 14 T cell receptor beta chains were sequenced from one sample in a study of technical replicates of blood from several donors. Some clones are missing from TCRdb's copy, which holds only in-frame ones; the method was immunoSEQ multiplex PCR. The sample includes around 70,000 clones, just under 95% of them seen just once. The sample consisted of T cells isolated from PBMCs. The receptors shown here come from a human donor in good health.

The chain joins TRBV7-2 to TRBJ1-2, with D unresolved. Per the germline V gene, CDR1 is SGHTA and CDR2 is FQGNSA. The V end lost 2 bases, the J end lost 2 bases, and 6 bases lay between the germline ends. The CDR3 totals 13 residues. For the CDR3, the DNA is TGTGCCAGCAGCTTATCCCAGAACTATGGCTACACCTTC. Translating gives CASSLSQNYGYTF.

The chain recombines TRBV5-6 with TRBJ2-3; D is unresolved. Trimming left V 6 bases short and J 0 bases short, with 8 bases between. There are 13 residues in the CDR3. Germline CDR1 reads SGHDT; CDR2 reads YYEEEE. CDR3 protein: CASTPTSTDTQYF. Here the CDR3 DNA reads TGTGCCAGCACCCCAACTAGCACAGATACGCAGTATTTT.

The J gene is TRBJ1-1, the V gene TRBV27, with D unresolved. In germline, CDR1 is MNHEY, CDR2 SMNVEV (reference sequence). V was clipped by 6 bases and J by 0 bases, with 8 bases between them. CDR3 length equals 13 residues. The CDR3 is CASRPIMNTEAFF. The CDR3 coding sequence is TGTGCCAGCAGGCCTATTATGAACACTGAAGCTTTCTTT.

The chain uses TRBV13 and TRBJ2-3; 7 nucleotides align to TRBD2. This CDR3 region has 13 residues. Germline assignment: CDR1 PRHDT and CDR2 FYEKMQ (reference sequence). Trimming at V came to 3 bases and at J to 3 bases, leaving 0 bases not matched to a gene. The DNA for the CDR3 is TGTGCCAGCAGCTTGGGACTAACAGATACGCAGTATTTT. Encoded protein: CASSLGLTDTQYF.

The rearrangement uses TRBV14 and TRBJ2-7; D is perhaps TRBD2 (5 bases). CDR3 size: 14 residues. Per germline, CDR1 SGHDN and CDR2 FVKESK. V lost 4 bases and J lost 2, with 12 bases in between. CDR3 in DNA: TGTGCCAGCAGCCCAAGGACGGGGACCTACGAGCAGTACTTC. Its protein product is CASSPRTGTYEQYF. Drawing the rest from reference TRBV14 and TRBJ2-7, the complete variable domain is EAGVTQFPSHSVIEKGQTVTLRCDPISGHDNLYWYRRVMGKEIKFLLHFVKESKQDESGMPNNRFLAERTGGTYSTLKVQPAELEDSGVYFCASSPRTGTYEQYFGPGTRLTVT.

The chain carries TRBV4-1 and TRBJ2-5, with D possibly TRBD2 on 6 matching bases. Germline-derived CDR1 and CDR2 are MGHRA and YSYEKL. V lost 0 bases, J lost 4 bases, and 12 bases lay in between. The CDR3 sequence is 15 residues long. CDR3 sequence (DNA): TGCGCCAGCAGCCAAGAAAGGGGTAGCGGAGAGACCCAGTACTTC. It codes for CASSQERGSGETQYF.

This chain uses TRBV28 with TRBJ2-1, with 7 bases aligning to TRBD2. This CDR3 has 17 residues. CDR1 MDHEN and CDR2 SYDVKM come from the germline V gene. Losses at the gene ends were 4 bases for V and 2 bases for J; bases not matched to a gene: 11. The DNA of the CDR3 is TGTGCCAGCAGTTCCCACACTAGCGTGGAGGCCTACAATGAGCAGTTCTTC. Translated: CASSSHTSVEAYNEQFF.

This clone has just one count. The V gene is TRBV4-3, the J gene TRBJ2-5, with unresolved D. The CDR3 sequence is 17 residues long. Between the trimmed V and J ends, which lost 4 bases and 1 base, there was a span of 19 bases. Germline V CDR1 and CDR2: LGHNA, YSLEER. The CDR3 sequence is CASSPGYRVRSQETQYF. The CDR3 DNA sequence: TGCGCCAGCAGCCCTGGCTACCGGGTCCGATCCCAAGAGACCCAGTACTTC.

This sequence joins TRBV19 and TRBJ1-5, with 7 bases identical to TRBD1. This CDR3 has 13 amino acids. V trimming: 6 bases; J trimming: 3 bases; junction bases outside the gene matches: 2. CDR1 is LNHDA, CDR2 SQIVND, per germline (reference sequence). Here the CDR3 DNA reads TGTGCCAGTAGCGGGACAGCCAATCAGCCCCAGCATTTT. Its translation is CASSGTANQPQHF.

The chain links TRBV6-5 to TRBJ1-1; 7 bases are a match to TRBD1. Germline CDR1 reads MNHEY; CDR2 reads SVGAGI. The CDR3 extends over 12 amino acids. With V trimmed by 6 bases and J by 4 bases, 2 bases remained unmatched. In DNA, the CDR3 is TGTGCCAGCAGCACAGGGGTCACTGAAGCTTTCTTT. Protein product: CASSTGVTEAFF.

The rearrangement links TRBV4-1 to TRBJ2-1, with TRBD2 matching over 12 bases. Per the germline V gene, CDR1 is MGHRA and CDR2 is YSYEKL. This CDR3 has 15 amino acids. V was clipped by 3 bases and J by 6 bases; unmatched bases: 3. DNA of the CDR3: TGCGCCAGCAGCCAGACTAGCGGGAGACCCAATGAGCAGTTCTTC. It specifies CASSQTSGRPNEQFF.

As DNA, the CDR3 is TGTGCCACCAGCAGAGAGCTCAGGCTCGATCAGCCCCAGCATTTT. As protein: CATSRELRLDQPQHF. This chain links TRBV15 with TRBJ1-5, with D hard to call. CDR1 is LNHNV, CDR2 YYDKDF, per germline (reference sequence). This CDR3 has 15 amino acids. V shed 0 bases and J shed 5 bases, with 11 bases lying between them.

The rearrangement uses TRBV28 and TRBJ2-5, with no clear D. Trimming removed 6 bases at V and 0 bases at J, with 11 bases between. CDR1 is MDHEN, CDR2 SYDVKM, per germline. The CDR3 runs to 14 residues. DNA of the CDR3: TGTGCCAGCAGCTCCTACCGGGACCAAGAGACCCAGTACTTC. It translates to CASSSYRDQETQYF.

The chain links TRBV15 to TRBJ1-1; tentative D call: TRBD1 (6 bases). From germline, CDR1 is LNHNV and CDR2 YYDKDF (reference sequence). CDR3 length: 13 residues. V dropped 7 bases and J dropped 2 bases, with 11 bases sitting between them. The CDR3 sequence: CATKVQGNTEAFF. The DNA of the CDR3 is TGTGCCACCAAGGTACAGGGAAACACTGAAGCTTTCTTT.